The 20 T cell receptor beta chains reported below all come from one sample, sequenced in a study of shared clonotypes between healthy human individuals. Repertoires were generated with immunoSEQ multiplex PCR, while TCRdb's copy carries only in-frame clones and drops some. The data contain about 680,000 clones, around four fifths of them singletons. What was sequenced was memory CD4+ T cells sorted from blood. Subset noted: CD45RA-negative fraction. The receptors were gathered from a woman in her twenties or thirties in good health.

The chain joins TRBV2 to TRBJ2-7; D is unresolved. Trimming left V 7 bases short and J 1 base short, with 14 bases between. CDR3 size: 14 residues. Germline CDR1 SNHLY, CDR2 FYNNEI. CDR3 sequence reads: CASKMSLSSYEQYF. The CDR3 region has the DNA TGTGCCAGCAAGATGAGTCTCTCATCCTACGAGCAGTACTTC.

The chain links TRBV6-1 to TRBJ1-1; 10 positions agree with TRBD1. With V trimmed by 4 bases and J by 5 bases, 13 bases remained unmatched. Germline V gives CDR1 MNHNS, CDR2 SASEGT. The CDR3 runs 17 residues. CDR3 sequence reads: CASSGGQTGGAVTEAFF. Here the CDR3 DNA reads TGTGCCAGCAGTGGGGGGCAGACAGGGGGCGCGGTGACTGAAGCTTTCTTT.

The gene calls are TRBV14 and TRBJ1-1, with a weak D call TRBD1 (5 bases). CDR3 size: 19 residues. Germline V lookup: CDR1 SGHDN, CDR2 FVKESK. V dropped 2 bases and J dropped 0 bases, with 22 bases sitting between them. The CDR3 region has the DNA TGTGCCAGCAGCCAACAGGGCGGCGGACACGGTCTGATGAACACTGAAGCTTTCTTT. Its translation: CASSQQGGGHGLMNTEAFF.

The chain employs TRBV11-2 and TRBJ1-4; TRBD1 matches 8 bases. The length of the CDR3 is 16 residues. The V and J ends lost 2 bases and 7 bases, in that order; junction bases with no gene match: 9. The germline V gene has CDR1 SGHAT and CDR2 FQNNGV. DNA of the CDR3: TGTGCCAGCAGCTTACAACTTACAGGGGGGGGTGAAAAACTGTTTTTT. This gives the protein CASSLQLTGGGEKLFF. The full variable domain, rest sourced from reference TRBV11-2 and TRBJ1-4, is EAGVAQSPRYKIIEKRQSVAFWCNPISGHATLYWYQQILGQGPKLLIQFQNNGVVDDSQLPKDRFSAERLKGVDSTLKIQPAKLEDSAVYLCASSLQLTGGGEKLFFGSGTQLSVL.

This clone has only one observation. CDR3 amino acids: CASSNPAGDTQYF. The DNA of the CDR3 is TGTGCCAGCAGCAACCCCGCCGGAGATACGCAGTATTTT. The rearrangement links TRBV7-9 to TRBJ2-3; D is unresolved. Germline values: CDR1 SEHNR, CDR2 FQNEAQ (reference sequence). The CDR3 runs to 13 residues. Trimming took 5 bases from V and 5 from J, leaving 11 bases between them.

This CDR3 is CASSLGPRGSTDTQYF. The CDR3, as DNA: TGCGCCAGCAGCTTGGGACCGCGGGGATCCACAGATACGCAGTATTTT. V gene TRBV5-1 combines with J gene TRBJ2-3, with D possibly matching TRBD2 (6 bases). The CDR3 covers 16 residues. From germline, CDR1 is SGHRS and CDR2 YFSETQ. The V end was cut by 0 bases, the J end by 2 bases, with 13 bases between.

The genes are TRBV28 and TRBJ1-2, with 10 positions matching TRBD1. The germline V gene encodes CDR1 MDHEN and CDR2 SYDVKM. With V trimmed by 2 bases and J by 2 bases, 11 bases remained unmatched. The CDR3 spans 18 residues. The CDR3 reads CASSLIGTGASYNYGYTF. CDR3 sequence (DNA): TGTGCCAGCAGTTTAATCGGGACAGGGGCCAGCTACAACTATGGCTACACCTTC.

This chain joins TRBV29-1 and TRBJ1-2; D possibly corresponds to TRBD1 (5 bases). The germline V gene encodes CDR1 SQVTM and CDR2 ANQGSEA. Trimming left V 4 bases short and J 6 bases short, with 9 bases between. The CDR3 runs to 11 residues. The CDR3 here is CSVGDGDGYTF. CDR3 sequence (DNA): TGCAGCGTTGGGGACGGAGATGGCTACACCTTC. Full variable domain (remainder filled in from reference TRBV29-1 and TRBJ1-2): SAVISQKPSRDICQRGTSLTIQCQVDSQVTMMFWYRQQPGQSLTLIATANQGSEATYESGFVIDKFPISRPNLTFSTLTVSNMSPEDSSIYLCSVGDGDGYTFGSGTRLTVV.

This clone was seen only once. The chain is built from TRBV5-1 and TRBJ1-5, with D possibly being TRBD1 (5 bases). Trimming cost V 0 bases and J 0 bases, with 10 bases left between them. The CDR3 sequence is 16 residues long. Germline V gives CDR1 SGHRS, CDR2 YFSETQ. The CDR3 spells CASSLEPTDSNQPQHF. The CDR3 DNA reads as TGCGCCAGCAGCTTGGAACCGACAGATAGCAATCAGCCCCAGCATTTT.

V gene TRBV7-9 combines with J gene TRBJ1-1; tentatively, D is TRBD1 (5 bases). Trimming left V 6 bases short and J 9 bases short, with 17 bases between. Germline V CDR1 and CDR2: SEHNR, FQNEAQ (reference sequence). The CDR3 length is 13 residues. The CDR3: CASSSTGKGQAFF. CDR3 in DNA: TGTGCCAGCAGTTCTACTGGGAAGGGGCAAGCTTTCTTT.

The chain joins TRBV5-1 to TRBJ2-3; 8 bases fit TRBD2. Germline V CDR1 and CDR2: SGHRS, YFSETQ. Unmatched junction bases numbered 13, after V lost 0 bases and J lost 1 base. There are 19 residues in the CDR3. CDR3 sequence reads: CASSLDPLAGLGGTDTQYF. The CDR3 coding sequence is TGCGCCAGCAGCTTGGATCCGCTAGCGGGTTTGGGAGGCACAGATACGCAGTATTTT.

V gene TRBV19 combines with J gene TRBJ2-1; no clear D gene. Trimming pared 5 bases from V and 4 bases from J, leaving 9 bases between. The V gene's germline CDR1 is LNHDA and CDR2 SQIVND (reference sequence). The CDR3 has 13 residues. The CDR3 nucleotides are TGTGCCAGTAGTCCCGACCGGTACAATGAGCAGTTCTTC. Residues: CASSPDRYNEQFF.

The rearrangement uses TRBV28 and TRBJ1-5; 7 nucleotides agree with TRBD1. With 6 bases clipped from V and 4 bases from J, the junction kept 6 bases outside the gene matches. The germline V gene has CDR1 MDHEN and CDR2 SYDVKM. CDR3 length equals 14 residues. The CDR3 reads CASSRRQGNQPQHF. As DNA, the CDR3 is TGTGCCAGCAGCCGGAGACAGGGAAATCAGCCCCAGCATTTT.

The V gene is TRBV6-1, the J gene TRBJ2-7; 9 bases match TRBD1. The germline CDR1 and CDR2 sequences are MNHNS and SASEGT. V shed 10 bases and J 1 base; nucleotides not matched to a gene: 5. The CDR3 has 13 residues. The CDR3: CATGTGLSYEQYF. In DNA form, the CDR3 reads TGTGCCACCGGGACAGGGCTGTCCTACGAGCAGTACTTC.

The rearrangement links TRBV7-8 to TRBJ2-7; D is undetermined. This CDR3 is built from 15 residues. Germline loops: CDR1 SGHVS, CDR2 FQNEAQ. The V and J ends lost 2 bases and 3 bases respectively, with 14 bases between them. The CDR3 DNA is TGTGCCAGCAGCTTAATTCGACTTCCGGTCTACGAGCAGTACTTC. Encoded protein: CASSLIRLPVYEQYF.

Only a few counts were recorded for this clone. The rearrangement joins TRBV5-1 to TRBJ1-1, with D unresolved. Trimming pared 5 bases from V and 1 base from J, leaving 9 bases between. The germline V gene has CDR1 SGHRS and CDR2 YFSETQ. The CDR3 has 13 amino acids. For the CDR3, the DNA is TGCGCCAGCAGGGTCTCGGCGAACACTGAAGCTTTCTTT. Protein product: CASRVSANTEAFF.

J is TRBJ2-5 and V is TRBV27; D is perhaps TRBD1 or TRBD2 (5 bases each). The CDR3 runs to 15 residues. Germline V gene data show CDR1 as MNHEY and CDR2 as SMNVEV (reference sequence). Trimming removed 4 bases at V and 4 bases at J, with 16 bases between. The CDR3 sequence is CASSWFMGTGETQYF. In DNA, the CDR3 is TGTGCCAGCAGTTGGTTTATGGGGACGGGAGAGACCCAGTACTTC.

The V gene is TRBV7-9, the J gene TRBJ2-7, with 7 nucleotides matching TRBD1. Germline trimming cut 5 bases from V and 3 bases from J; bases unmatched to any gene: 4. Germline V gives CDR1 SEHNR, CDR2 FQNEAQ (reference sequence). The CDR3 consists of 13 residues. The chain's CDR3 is CASSPGQSYEQYF. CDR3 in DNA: TGTGCCAGCAGCCCGGGACAGAGCTACGAGCAGTACTTC.

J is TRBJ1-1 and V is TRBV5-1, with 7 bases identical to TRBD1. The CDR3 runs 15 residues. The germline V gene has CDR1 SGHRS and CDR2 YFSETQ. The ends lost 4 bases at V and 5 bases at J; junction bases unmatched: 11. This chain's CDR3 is CASSPGTEGLTEAFF. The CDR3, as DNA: TGCGCCAGCAGCCCGGGGACAGAAGGGTTGACTGAAGCTTTCTTT.

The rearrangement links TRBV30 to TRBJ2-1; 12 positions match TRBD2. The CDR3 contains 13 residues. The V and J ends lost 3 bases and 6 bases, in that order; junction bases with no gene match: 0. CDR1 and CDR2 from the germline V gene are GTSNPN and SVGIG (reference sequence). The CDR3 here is CAWRLAGGNEQFF. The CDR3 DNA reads TGTGCCTGGAGACTAGCGGGGGGCAATGAGCAGTTCTTC.